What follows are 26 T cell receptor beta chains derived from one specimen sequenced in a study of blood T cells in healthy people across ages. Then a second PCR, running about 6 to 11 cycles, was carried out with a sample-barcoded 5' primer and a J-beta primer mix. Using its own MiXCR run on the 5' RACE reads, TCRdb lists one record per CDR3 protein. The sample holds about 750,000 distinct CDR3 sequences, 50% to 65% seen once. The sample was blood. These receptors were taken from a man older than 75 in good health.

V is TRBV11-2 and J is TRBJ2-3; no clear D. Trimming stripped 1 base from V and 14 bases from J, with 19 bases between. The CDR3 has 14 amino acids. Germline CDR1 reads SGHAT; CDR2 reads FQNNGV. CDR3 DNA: TGTGCCAGCAGCTTAGTGCAGGACCCCAGATACGCGTATTTT. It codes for CASSLVQDPRYAYF. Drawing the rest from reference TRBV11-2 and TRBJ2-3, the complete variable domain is EAGVAQSPRYKIIEKRQSVAFWCNPISGHATLYWYQQILGQGPKLLIQFQNNGVVDDSQLPKDRFSAERLKGVDSTLKIQPAKLEDSAVYLCASSLVQDPRYAYFGPGTRLTVL.

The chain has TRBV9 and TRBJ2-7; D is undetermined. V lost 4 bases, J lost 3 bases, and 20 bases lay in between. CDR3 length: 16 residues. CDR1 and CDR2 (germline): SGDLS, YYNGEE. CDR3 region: CASSPSPGKTGYEQYF. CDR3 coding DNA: TGTGCCAGCAGCCCCAGTCCAGGCAAGACCGGCTACGAGCAGTACTTC.

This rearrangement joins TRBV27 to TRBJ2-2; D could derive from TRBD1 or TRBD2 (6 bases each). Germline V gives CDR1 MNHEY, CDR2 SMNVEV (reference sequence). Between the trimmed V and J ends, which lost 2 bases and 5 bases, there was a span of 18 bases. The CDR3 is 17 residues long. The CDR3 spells CASSLRSGRGRTGELFF. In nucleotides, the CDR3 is TGTGCCAGCAGTTTACGGTCTGGCCGGGGGCGGACCGGGGAGCTGTTTTTT.

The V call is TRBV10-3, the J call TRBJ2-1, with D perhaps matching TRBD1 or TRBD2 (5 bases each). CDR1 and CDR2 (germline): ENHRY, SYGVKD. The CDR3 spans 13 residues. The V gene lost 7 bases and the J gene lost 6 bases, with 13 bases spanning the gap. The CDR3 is CAITRGTLNEQFF. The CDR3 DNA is TGTGCCATCACTAGAGGGACCCTCAATGAGCAGTTCTTC.

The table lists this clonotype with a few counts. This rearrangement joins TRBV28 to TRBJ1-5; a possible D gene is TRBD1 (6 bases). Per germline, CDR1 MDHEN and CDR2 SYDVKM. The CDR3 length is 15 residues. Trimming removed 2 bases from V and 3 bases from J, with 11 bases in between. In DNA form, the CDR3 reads TGTGCCAGCAGTTTAGGCCAGGGGCCCAATCAGCCCCAGCATTTT. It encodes CASSLGQGPNQPQHF.

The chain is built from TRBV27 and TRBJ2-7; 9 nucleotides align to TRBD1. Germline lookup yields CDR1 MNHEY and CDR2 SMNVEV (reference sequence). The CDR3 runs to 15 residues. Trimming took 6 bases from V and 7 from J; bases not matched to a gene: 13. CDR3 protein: CASSLYGQGTGEQYF. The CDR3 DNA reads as TGTGCCAGCAGCTTGTATGGACAGGGGACGGGGGAGCAGTACTTC.

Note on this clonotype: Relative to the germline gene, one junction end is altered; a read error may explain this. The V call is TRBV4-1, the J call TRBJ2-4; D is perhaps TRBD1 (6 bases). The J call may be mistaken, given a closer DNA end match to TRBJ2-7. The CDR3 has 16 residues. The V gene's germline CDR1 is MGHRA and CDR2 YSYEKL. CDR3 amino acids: CASSLLTGISSDEQYF. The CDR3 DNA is TGCGCCAGCAGCCTTCTTACAGGGATTAGCTCCGACGAGCAGTACTTC.

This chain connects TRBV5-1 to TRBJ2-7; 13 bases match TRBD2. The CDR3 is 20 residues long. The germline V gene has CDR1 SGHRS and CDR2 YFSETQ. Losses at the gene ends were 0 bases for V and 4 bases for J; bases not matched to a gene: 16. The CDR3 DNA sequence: TGCGCCAGCAGCTTGGCCCTACGGACTAGCGGGAGTCGGCGAGCGTACGAGCAGTACTTC. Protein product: CASSLALRTSGSRRAYEQYF.

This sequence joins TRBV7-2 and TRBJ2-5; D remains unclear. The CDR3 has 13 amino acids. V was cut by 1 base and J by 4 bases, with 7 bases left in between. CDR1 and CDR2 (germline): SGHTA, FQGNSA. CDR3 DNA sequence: TGTGCCAGCAGCTTAGGTCCGGGAGAGACCCAGTACTTC. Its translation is CASSLGPGETQYF. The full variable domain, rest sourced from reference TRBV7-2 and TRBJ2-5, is GAGVSQSPSNKVTEKGKDVELRCDPISGHTALYWYRQSLGQGLEFLIYFQGNSAPDKSGLPSDRFSAERTGGSVSTLTIQRTQQEDSAVYLCASSLGPGETQYFGPGTRLLVL.

The CDR3: CASSLGSSGRAETQYF. The CDR3 DNA reads TGTGCCAGCAGCTTAGGTTCCAGCGGGAGAGCAGAGACCCAGTACTTC. The chain uses TRBV7-2 and TRBJ2-5, with 8 bases aligning to TRBD2. The CDR3 is 16 residues long. V dropped 1 base and J dropped 4; count of bases not matched to a gene: 8. Germline CDR1 and CDR2: SGHTA and FQGNSA.

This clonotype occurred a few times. The CDR3 nucleotides are TGCAGTGCTAGAGCTTGGAGAGGATTCACAGATACGCAGTATTTT. Translation: CSARAWRGFTDTQYF. The gene calls are TRBV20-1 and TRBJ2-3; D is unresolved. The ends were cut back, 1 base at V and 2 bases at J, with 13 bases in the middle. The germline V gene encodes CDR1 DFQATT and CDR2 SNEGSKA (reference sequence). The CDR3 covers 15 residues.

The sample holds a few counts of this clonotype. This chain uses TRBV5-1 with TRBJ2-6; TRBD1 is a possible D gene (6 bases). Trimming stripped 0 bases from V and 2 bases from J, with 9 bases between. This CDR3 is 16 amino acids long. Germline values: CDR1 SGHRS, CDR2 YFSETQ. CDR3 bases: TGCGCCAGCAGCTTGGCAGGGGTTCCTGGGGCCAACGTCCTGACTTTC. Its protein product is CASSLAGVPGANVLTF.

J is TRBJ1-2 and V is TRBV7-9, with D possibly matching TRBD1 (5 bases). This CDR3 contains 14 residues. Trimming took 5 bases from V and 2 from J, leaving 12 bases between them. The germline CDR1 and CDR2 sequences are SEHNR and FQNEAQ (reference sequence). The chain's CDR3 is CASSPSGRNYGYTF. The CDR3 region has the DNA TGTGCCAGCAGCCCCTCGGGACGGAACTATGGCTACACCTTC.

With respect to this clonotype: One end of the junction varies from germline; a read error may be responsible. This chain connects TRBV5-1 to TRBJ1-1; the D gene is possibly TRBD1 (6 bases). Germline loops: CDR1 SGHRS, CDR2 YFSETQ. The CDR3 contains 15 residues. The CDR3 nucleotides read TGCGCCGGCAGCCCGGCTACCGGGGGCGGCACTGAAGCTTTCTTT. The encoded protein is CAGSPATGGGTEAFF.

CDR3 nucleotides: TGTGCCAGCAGTGAGGAGCGACTAGCGGGAGGAATCAATGAGCAGTTCTTC. This sequence encodes CASSEERLAGGINEQFF. This chain connects TRBV2 to TRBJ2-1; TRBD2 agrees at 13 bases. Per germline, CDR1 SNHLY and CDR2 FYNNEI. The CDR3 has 17 residues. V lost 3 bases to trimming and J lost 6 bases; unmatched junction nucleotides: 8.

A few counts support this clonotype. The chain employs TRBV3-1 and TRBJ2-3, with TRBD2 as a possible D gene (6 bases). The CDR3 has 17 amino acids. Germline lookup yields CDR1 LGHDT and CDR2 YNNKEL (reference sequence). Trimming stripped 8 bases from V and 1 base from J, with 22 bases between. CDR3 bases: TGTGCCAGCCGGGGGTTCCGGACCGCTCGGGGCACAGATACGCAGTATTTT. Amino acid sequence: CASRGFRTARGTDTQYF.

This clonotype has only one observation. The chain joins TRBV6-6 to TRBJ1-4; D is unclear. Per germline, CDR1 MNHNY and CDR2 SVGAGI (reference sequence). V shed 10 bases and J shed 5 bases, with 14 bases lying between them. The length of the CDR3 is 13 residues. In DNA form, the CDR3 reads TGTGCCACCCTGCCACGCGGAAATGAAAAACTGTTTTTT. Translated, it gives CATLPRGNEKLFF.

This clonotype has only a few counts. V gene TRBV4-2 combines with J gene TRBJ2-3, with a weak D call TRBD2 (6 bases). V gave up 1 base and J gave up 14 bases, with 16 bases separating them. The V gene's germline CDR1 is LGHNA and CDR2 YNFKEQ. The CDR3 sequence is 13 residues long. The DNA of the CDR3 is TGTGCCAGCAGCCAAGGGGGCGCGGGATACGCGTATTTT. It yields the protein CASSQGGAGYAYF.

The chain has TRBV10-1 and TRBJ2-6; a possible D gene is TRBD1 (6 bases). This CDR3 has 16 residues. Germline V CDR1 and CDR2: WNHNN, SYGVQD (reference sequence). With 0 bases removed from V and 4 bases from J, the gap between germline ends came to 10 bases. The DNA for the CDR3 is TGCGCCAGCAGTGAGTCGGGGACATGGGGGGCCAACGTCCTGACTTTC. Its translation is CASSESGTWGANVLTF.

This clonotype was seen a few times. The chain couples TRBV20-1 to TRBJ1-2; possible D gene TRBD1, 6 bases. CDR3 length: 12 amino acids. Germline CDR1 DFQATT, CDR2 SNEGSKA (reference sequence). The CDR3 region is CSTYRVPYGYTF. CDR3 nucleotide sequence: TGCTCAACTTACAGGGTCCCCTATGGCTACACCTTC.

The CDR3 region has the DNA TGTGCTAGTGCCCTTAGCGGGAGGGCCAGAGAGACCCAGTACTTC. Its translation is CASALSGRARETQYF. This chain links TRBV12-5 with TRBJ2-5; 11 positions agree with TRBD2. CDR3 size: 15 residues. V was pared by 7 bases and J by 4 bases, with 8 bases of the junction left unmatched. The germline V gene has CDR1 LGHNT and CDR2 FRNRAP. Drawing the rest from reference TRBV12-5 and TRBJ2-5, the complete variable domain is DARVTQTPRHKVTEMGQEVTMRCQPILGHNTVFWYRQTMMQGLELLAYFRNRAPLDDSGMPKDRFSAEMPDATLATLKIQPSEPRDSAVYFCASALSGRARETQYFGPGTRLLVL.

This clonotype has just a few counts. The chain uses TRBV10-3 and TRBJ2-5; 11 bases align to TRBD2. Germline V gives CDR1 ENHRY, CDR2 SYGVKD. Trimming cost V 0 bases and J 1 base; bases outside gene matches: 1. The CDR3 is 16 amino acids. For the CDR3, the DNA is TGTGCCATCAGTGAGTCGGGGACTAGCGGCCAAGAGACCCAGTACTTC. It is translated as CAISESGTSGQETQYF.

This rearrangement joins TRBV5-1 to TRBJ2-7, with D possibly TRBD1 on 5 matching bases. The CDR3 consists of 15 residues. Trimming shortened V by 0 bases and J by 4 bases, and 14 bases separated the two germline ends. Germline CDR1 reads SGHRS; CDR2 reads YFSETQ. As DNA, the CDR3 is TGCGCCAGCAGCTTGGTGTATGGGGCTCGTTACGAGCAGTACTTC. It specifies CASSLVYGARYEQYF.

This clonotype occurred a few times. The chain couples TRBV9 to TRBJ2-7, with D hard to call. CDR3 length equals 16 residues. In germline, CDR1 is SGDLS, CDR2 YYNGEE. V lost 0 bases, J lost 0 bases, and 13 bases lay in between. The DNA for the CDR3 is TGTGCCAGCAGCGTAGAGCCGGGCGTGAGCTCCTACGAGCAGTACTTC. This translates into CASSVEPGVSSYEQYF.

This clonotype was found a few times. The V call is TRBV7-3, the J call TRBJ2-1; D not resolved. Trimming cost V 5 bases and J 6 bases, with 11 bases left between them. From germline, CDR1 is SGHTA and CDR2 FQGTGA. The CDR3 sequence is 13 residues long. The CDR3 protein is CASSLHPSNEQFF. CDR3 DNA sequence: TGTGCCAGCAGCCTACATCCGTCCAATGAGCAGTTCTTC.

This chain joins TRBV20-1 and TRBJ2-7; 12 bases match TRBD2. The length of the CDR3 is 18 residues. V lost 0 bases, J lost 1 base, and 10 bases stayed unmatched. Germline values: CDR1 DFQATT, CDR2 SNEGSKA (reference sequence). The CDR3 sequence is CSARDRLAGGPDSYEQYF. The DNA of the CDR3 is TGCAGTGCTAGAGATCGGCTAGCGGGAGGGCCAGATTCCTACGAGCAGTACTTC.